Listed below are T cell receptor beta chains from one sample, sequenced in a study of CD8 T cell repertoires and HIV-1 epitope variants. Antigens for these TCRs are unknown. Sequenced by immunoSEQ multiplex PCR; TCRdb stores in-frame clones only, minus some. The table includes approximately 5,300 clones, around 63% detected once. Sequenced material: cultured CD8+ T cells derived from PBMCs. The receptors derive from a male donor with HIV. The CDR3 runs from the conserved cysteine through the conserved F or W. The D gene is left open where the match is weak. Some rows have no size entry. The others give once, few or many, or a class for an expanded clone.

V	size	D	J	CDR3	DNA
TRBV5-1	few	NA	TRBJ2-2	CASSFQGRDTGELFF	TGCGCCAGCAGCTTCCAGGGGCGCGACACCGGGGAGCTGTTTTTT
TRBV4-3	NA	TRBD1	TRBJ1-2	CASSQDLDRLYGYTF	TGCGCCAGCAGCCAAGATCTGGACAGGCTCTATGGCTACACCTTC
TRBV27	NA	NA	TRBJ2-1	CASSLLENPYNEQFF	TGTGCCAGCAGTTTACTGGAGAACCCCTACAATGAGCAGTTCTTC
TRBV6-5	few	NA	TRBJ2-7	CASSPPEKASYEQYF	TGTGCCAGCAGTCCCCCCGAGAAGGCCTCCTACGAGCAGTACTTC
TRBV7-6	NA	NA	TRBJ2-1	CASSPEGPYNEQFF	TGTGCCAGCAGCCCTGAGGGCCCCTACAATGAGCAGTTCTTC
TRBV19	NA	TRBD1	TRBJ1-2	CASSIGPTGGYGYTF	TGTGCCAGTAGTATTGGTCCGACAGGGGGGTATGGCTACACCTTC
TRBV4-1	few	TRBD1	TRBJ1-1	CASSRLQGEEAFF	TGCGCCAGCAGCCGTTTACAGGGGGAGGAAGCTTTCTTT
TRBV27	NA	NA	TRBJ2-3	CASSFSPGGTDTQYF	TGTGCCAGCAGTTTTAGCCCGGGTGGCACAGATACGCAGTATTTT
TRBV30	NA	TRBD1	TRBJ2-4	CAWSLTTGAKNIQYF	TGTGCCTGGAGTCTGACGACAGGGGCCAAAAACATTCAGTACTTC
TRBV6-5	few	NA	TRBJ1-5	CACRSGGVQPQHF	TGTGCCTGCCGTTCGGGGGGCGTACAGCCCCAGCATTTT
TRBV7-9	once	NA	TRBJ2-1	CASSLVILNEQFF	TGTGCCAGCAGCTTAGTTATACTGAATGAGCAGTTCTTC
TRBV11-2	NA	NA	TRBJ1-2	CASSPPGVQTYGYTF	TGTGCCAGCAGCCCTCCAGGGGTTCAAACTTATGGCTACACCTTC
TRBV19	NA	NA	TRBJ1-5	CASSMTQGGNQPQHF	TGTGCCAGTAGTATGACGCAGGGTGGCAATCAGCCCCAGCATTTT
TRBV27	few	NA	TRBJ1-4	CASAFRGLGRANEKLFF	TGTGCCAGCGCCTTTAGAGGGTTGGGACGGGCTAATGAAAAACTGTTTTTT
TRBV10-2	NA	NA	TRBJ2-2	CATTLRDTANTGELFF	TGCGCCACCACCCTCCGGGACACCGCGAACACCGGGGAGCTGTTTTTT
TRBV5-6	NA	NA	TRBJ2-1	CASSLGGAVTIYNEQFF	TGTGCCAGCAGCTTGGGGGGAGCGGTGACTATCTACAATGAGCAGTTCTTC
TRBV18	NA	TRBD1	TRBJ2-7	CASSRKGGDEQYF	TGTGCCAGCTCACGGAAAGGGGGCGACGAGCAGTACTTC
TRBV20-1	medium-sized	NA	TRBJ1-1	CSARAHTEAFF	TGCAGTGCTCGAGCCCACACTGAAGCTTTCTTT
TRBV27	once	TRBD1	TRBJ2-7	CASSLQGDYEQYF	TGTGCCAGCAGTTTACAGGGGGATTACGAGCAGTACTTC
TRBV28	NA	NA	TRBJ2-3	CASSFGIDPEPSSTDTQYF	TGTGCCAGCAGTTTTGGGATCGATCCAGAGCCATCCTCCACAGATACGCAGTATTTT
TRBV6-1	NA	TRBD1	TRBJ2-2	CASSLGQHTGELFF	TGTGCCAGCAGTCTGGGACAGCACACCGGGGAGCTGTTTTTT
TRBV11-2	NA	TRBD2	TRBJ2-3	CASSLSSGGLHTDTQYF	TGTGCCAGCAGCTTATCTAGCGGGGGCCTGCACACAGATACGCAGTATTTT
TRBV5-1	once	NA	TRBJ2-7	CASSEAGSSYEQYF	TGCGCCAGCAGCGAGGCAGGGTCCTCCTACGAGCAGTACTTC
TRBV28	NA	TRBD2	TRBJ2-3	CASSFPSGRATDTQYF	TGTGCCAGCAGTTTTCCGAGCGGGAGGGCCACAGATACGCAGTATTTT
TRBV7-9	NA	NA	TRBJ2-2	CASSLGNTGELFF	TGTGCCAGCAGCTTAGGAAACACCGGGGAGCTGTTTTTT
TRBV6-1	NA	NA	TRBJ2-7	CASSERTDSYEQYF	TGTGCCAGCAGTGAGCGAACTGATTCCTACGAGCAGTACTTC
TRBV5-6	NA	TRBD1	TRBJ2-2	CASSLLGAGTANTGELFF	TGTGCCAGCAGCTTGTTAGGAGCCGGGACAGCGAACACCGGGGAGCTGTTTTTT
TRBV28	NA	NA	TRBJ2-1	CASLTGINEQFF	TGTGCCAGCCTAACAGGAATCAATGAGCAGTTCTTC
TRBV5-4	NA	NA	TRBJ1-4	CASSPGDGGNEKLFF	TGTGCCAGCAGCCCGGGGGACGGGGGTAATGAAAAACTATTTTTT
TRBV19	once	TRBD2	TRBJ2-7	CASSGLAGGYEQYF	TGTGCCTCATCAGGACTAGCGGGGGGCTACGAGCAGTACTTC
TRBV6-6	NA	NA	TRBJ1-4	CASSYSVNEKLFF	TGTGCCAGCAGTTACTCAGTTAATGAAAAACTGTTTTTT
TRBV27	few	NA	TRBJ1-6	CASTDSTAIYNSPLHF	TGTGCCAGCACCGATTCGACAGCAATCTATAATTCACCCCTCCACTTT
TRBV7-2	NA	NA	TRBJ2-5	CASSFSEGRQETQYF	TGTGCCAGCAGCTTTTCGGAGGGAAGGCAAGAGACCCAGTACTTC
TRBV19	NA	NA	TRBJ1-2	CASNSLVEGAYGYTF	TGTGCCAGTAATTCTCTTGTGGAGGGCGCCTATGGCTACACCTTC
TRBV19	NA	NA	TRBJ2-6	CASTLGRQSGANVLTF	TGTGCCAGTACCTTAGGGAGGCAAAGTGGGGCCAACGTCCTGACTTTC
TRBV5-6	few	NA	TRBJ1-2	CASSLGQGLIRYTF	TGTGCCAGCAGCTTGGGGCAGGGGCTGATACGCTACACCTTC
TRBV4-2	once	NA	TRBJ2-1	CASSQRVDGISYNEQFF	TGTGCCAGCAGCCAAAGGGTAGACGGGATCTCCTACAATGAGCAGTTCTTC
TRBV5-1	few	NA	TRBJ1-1	CASSFGWENTEAFF	TGCGCCAGCAGCTTTGGGTGGGAGAACACTGAAGCTTTCTTT
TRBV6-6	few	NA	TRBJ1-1	CASSYLDMNTEAFF	TGTGCCAGCAGTTACTTGGATATGAACACTGAAGCTTTCTTT
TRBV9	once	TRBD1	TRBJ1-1	CASTRTGDTEAFF	TGTGCCAGCACCAGGACAGGGGACACTGAAGCTTTCTTT
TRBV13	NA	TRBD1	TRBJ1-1	CASSFWTGGEVNTEAFF	TGTGCCAGCAGCTTTTGGACAGGGGGCGAGGTGAACACTGAAGCTTTCTTT
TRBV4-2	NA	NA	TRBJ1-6	CASSQELLLNSPLHF	TGTGCCAGCAGCCAAGAATTGCTCCTTAATTCACCCCTCCACTTT
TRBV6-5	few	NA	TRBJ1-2	CASSYSLGDYGYTF	TGTGCCAGCAGTTACTCGCTTGGGGACTATGGCTACACCTTC
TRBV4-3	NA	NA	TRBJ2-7	CASSQQNTGSYEQYF	TGCGCCAGCAGCCAACAGAACACTGGCTCCTACGAGCAGTACTTC
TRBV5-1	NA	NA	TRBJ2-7	CASSPWDGYEQYF	TGCGCCAGCAGCCCATGGGACGGCTACGAGCAGTACTTC
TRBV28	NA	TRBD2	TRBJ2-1	CASSLVGGNNEQFF	TGTGCCAGCAGTTTAGTGGGAGGGAATAATGAGCAGTTCTTC
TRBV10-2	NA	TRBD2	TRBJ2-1	CASSDSSGGQGEQFF	TGCGCCAGCAGTGATTCGAGCGGGGGGCAAGGTGAGCAGTTCTTC
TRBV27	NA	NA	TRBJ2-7	CASSLSMGELTYEQYF	TGTGCCAGCAGTTTATCGATGGGGGAGTTAACCTACGAGCAGTACTTC
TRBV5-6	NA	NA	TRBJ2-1	CASSLVSNEQFF	TGTGCCAGCAGCTTGGTATCCAATGAGCAGTTCTTC
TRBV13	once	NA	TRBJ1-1	CASSLSTGNTEAFF	TGTGCCAGCAGCTTATCGACAGGGAACACTGAAGCTTTCTTT
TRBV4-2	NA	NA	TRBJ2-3	CASSQPRAGGTDTQYF	TGTGCCAGCAGCCAACCACGGGCAGGCGGAACAGATACGCAGTATTTT
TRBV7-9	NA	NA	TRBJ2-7	CASSQEDSDSYEQYF	TGTGCCAGCAGCCAAGAGGACAGCGATTCCTACGAGCAGTACTTC
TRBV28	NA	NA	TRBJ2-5	CASSSSVWALQETQYF	TGTGCCAGCAGCAGCTCGGTTTGGGCCCTCCAAGAGACCCAGTACTTC
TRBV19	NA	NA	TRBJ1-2	CASSIGLQGGYGYTF	TGTGCCAGTAGTATCGGACTACAGGGTGGCTATGGCTACACCTTC
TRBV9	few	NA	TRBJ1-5	CASSVEGDQPQHF	TGTGCCAGCAGCGTAGAGGGAGATCAGCCCCAGCATTTT